The present TCR beta chain was sequenced within a study of OX40 agonist ivuxolimab in advanced cancers. Looking at the study overall: Ivuxolimab, which targeted the costimulatory receptor OX40 (CD134), was an agonistic, fully human IgG2 monoclonal antibody. Among the approximately 54 dose-escalation patients, some 20 had hepatocellular carcinoma, around 15 melanoma, 9 renal cell carcinoma and 9 head and neck cancer. The paper covers the monotherapy dose-escalation part of the phase I ivuxolimab trial, which included N of about 50 patients. Intravenous ivuxolimab was administered to patients every 2 weeks at six dose levels: 0.01, 0.1, 0.3, 1.5, 3 and 10 mg/kg. The dose-escalation cohort was roughly 80% male with a mean age of approximately 59 years, ranging from roughly 20 to 80. Peripheral TCRbeta sequencing aimed to test whether ivuxolimab altered TCR sequence diversity and caused clonal T-cell expansion. Patients were allowed to have had prior anti-PD-1, anti-PD-L1 or anti-CTLA-4 therapy, and approximately 43% of the dose-escalation patients had previously received checkpoint inhibitors. Partial responses occurred in three dose-escalation patients: two with cutaneous melanoma and one with hepatocellular carcinoma. Broad study findings and their caveats: Low levels of normalized T-cell clonal expansion were also seen in some patients who did not respond. In the 0.1-3.0 mg/kg groups, partial responders had among the lowest normalized peripheral clonal expansion, particularly in CD8+ T cells. After ivuxolimab, more expanded clones were found on average in CD8+ T cells than in CD4+ T cells. Which antigens the clonally expanded peripheral T cells were specific for was not determined. At doses from 0.1 to 3.0 mg/kg, clonal expansion was seen in both CD4+ and CD8+ blood T cells between baseline and week 6.

To sequence the TCRbeta CDR3 region, genomic DNA was isolated from the sorted cells. The immunoSEQ Assay was used to sequence the TCRbeta CDR3 regions. TCRdb limited this immuneACCESS table to in-frame rearrangements with V and J called. A share of clones is missing; checked studies link under half to unresolved V genes, and the rest is unexplained. For this sample there are approximately 92,000 clones; approximately 80% appear just once. 5.5% of the sample goes to the ten largest clones. The CDR3 runs 16 amino acids, cysteine and phenylalanine included. Only the CDR3 DNA stays, 48 bases, in frame from base 1. The germline V gene gives CDR1 as LGHNT and CDR2 as FRNRAP. Turning to this clone: Its antigen specificity is not known. The germline gene is not matched at one end of the junction; a read error may be the cause.

The trial excluded patients who had a history of autoimmune disease or were on systemic immunosuppression. Peripheral blood for TCR sequencing was collected from all dose cohorts at baseline, on cycle 4 day 1, and on cycle 7 day 1. Samples came from an open-label, multicenter, first-in-human phase I dose-escalation trial of ivuxolimab. Adults with locally advanced or metastatic melanoma, renal cell carcinoma, hepatocellular carcinoma or head and neck squamous cell carcinoma were enrolled in the trial. Before TCR sequencing, CD4+ T cells and CD8+ T cells from peripheral blood were sorted into separate populations.

The receptor chain draws on TRBV12-5 and TRBJ1-2; tentative D gene TRBD1, with 6 bases matching. This TCR was sampled from an adult with an advanced solid tumor such as melanoma, head and neck, liver or kidney cancer. This sample comprised CD4+ or CD8+ T cells sorted from blood, obtained in a trial of the OX40 agonist ivuxolimab. The sequenced DNA is TGTGCTAGTGTTTTGGTTTCCTCGGGACACTACTATGGCTACACCTTC. It translates to CASVLVSSGHYYGYTF. With all but the CDR3 taken from the reference TRBV12-5 and TRBJ1-2 genes, the full variable domain is: DARVTQTPRHKVTEMGQEVTMRCQPILGHNTVFWYRQTMMQGLELLAYFRNRAPLDDSGMPKDRFSAEMPDATLATLKIQPSEPRDSAVYFCASVLVSSGHYYGYTFGSGTRLTVV.